These 22 T cell receptor beta chains were all obtained from the same sample, sequenced in a study of siplizumab effects on memory and regulatory T cells. The method was immunoSEQ multiplex PCR; TCRdb's version includes in-frame clones alone and lacks a portion of them. The sample records roughly 100,000 clones, under 95% being singletons. Sequencing was carried out using CD8+ T cells sorted from blood. The origin of the receptors is a human donor in good health.

The chain links TRBV9 to TRBJ1-2; tentative D call: TRBD1 (5 bases). This CDR3 spans 13 amino acids. Germline V gene sequence: CDR1 SGDLS, CDR2 YYNGEE. Trimming shortened V by 4 bases and J by 6 bases, and 13 bases separated the two germline ends. The DNA for the CDR3 is TGTGCCAGCAGCCTCGGGACCTCCAATGGCTACACCTTC. Translating it yields CASSLGTSNGYTF.

The chain is built from TRBV5-5 and TRBJ2-5, with 12 bases identical to TRBD1. The CDR3 has 16 amino acids. Germline V gene data show CDR1 as SGHKS and CDR2 as YYEKEE (reference sequence). With V trimmed by 6 bases and J by 2 bases, 8 bases remained unmatched. CDR3 loop: CASNPGDRGPQETQYF. As DNA, the CDR3 is TGTGCCAGCAATCCTGGGGACAGGGGGCCGCAAGAGACCCAGTACTTC.

This chain links TRBV6-5 with TRBJ2-7; the match to TRBD1 covers 7 bases. Germline V lookup: CDR1 MNHEY, CDR2 SVGAGI. CDR3 length equals 15 residues. V dropped 0 bases and J dropped 0; count of bases not matched to a gene: 2. The DNA of the CDR3 is TGTGCCAGCAGTTACTCGGGACAGAGCTCCTACGAGCAGTACTTC. Amino acid sequence: CASSYSGQSSYEQYF.

The V and J genes are TRBV13 and TRBJ2-7, with D tentatively TRBD1 or TRBD2 (5 bases each). The CDR3 extends over 15 amino acids. Per the germline V gene, CDR1 is PRHDT and CDR2 is FYEKMQ (reference sequence). V lost 5 bases, J lost 4 bases, and 18 bases lay in between. CDR3: CASSPRGQGTYEQYF. The CDR3 region has the DNA TGTGCCAGCAGCCCCCGAGGGCAGGGAACTTACGAGCAGTACTTC.

J is TRBJ2-1 and V is TRBV2; D uncertain. Germline assignment: CDR1 SNHLY and CDR2 FYNNEI. The CDR3 spans 15 residues. V was clipped by 7 bases and J by 4 bases, with 17 bases between them. DNA of the CDR3: TGTGCCAGCAACGGAGAGTCTTACATTTACAATGAGCAGTTCTTC. It translates to CASNGESYIYNEQFF.

This clone has just one count. The chain couples TRBV27 to TRBJ1-4, with 9 nucleotides matching TRBD1. The CDR3 sequence is 13 residues long. Unmatched junction bases numbered 2, after V lost 5 bases and J lost 7 bases. The germline CDR1 and CDR2 sequences are MNHEY and SMNVEV (reference sequence). The CDR3 spells CASSDRGFEKLFF. The CDR3 region has the DNA TGTGCCAGCAGTGACAGGGGGTTTGAAAAACTGTTTTTT. The whole variable domain, filled in from reference TRBV27 and TRBJ1-4, reads EAQVTQNPRYLITVTGKKLTVTCSQNMNHEYMSWYRQDPGLGLRQIYYSMNVEVTDKGDVPEGYKVSRKEKRNFPLILESPSPNQTSLYFCASSDRGFEKLFFGSGTQLSVL.

The V gene is TRBV27, the J gene TRBJ2-7; weak D call: TRBD2 (7 bases). V lost 8 bases to trimming and J lost 7 bases, with 18 bases between them. The CDR3 covers 13 residues. The germline V gene has CDR1 MNHEY and CDR2 SMNVEV (reference sequence). Here the CDR3 reads CASRGALGLEQYF. The CDR3 nucleotides read TGTGCCAGCCGGGGGGCCCTCGGGTTAGAGCAGTACTTC.

The rearrangement links TRBV29-1 to TRBJ1-2; D unclear. The germline CDR1 and CDR2 sequences are SQVTM and ANQGSEA. V was trimmed by 5 bases and J by 3 bases, leaving 13 bases between them. The CDR3 contains 13 residues. The CDR3: CSVLIGSDYGYTF. The CDR3 DNA reads TGCAGCGTTCTGATAGGGAGTGACTATGGCTACACCTTC.

CDR3 nucleotides: TGTGCCATCAGTGAGTCGGTATGGAATTCACCCCTCCACTTT. This encodes CAISESVWNSPLHF. V is TRBV10-3 and J is TRBJ1-6; D is unclear. The CDR3 is 14 residues long. V lost 0 bases and J lost 7, with 7 bases in between. Per the germline V gene, CDR1 is ENHRY and CDR2 is SYGVKD.

The V and J genes are TRBV6-5 and TRBJ2-3; D not resolved. The CDR3 totals 13 residues. Germline V gene data show CDR1 as MNHEY and CDR2 as SVGAGI. The V end was cut by 1 base, the J end by 6 bases, with 8 bases between. The CDR3 DNA reads TGTGCCAGCAGTTACTTTATCGGGGATACGCAGTATTTT. This encodes CASSYFIGDTQYF.

The V gene is TRBV19, the J gene TRBJ1-1; D call uncertain. The ends were cut back, 3 bases at V and 1 base at J, with 9 bases in the middle. CDR1 LNHDA and CDR2 SQIVND come from the germline V gene (reference sequence). CDR3 length: 14 residues. The CDR3, as DNA: TGTGCCAGTAGTATCGGGCAGGCGAACACTGAAGCTTTCTTT. Its translation is CASSIGQANTEAFF.

This clone has just one count. The chain recombines TRBV19 with TRBJ2-1; TRBD1 matches at 10 bases. From germline, CDR1 is LNHDA and CDR2 SQIVND (reference sequence). The CDR3 is 15 residues long. V shed 3 bases and J 8 bases; nucleotides not matched to a gene: 7. The chain's CDR3 is CASSIGQGVYDEQFF. The CDR3 DNA reads as TGTGCCAGTAGTATTGGACAGGGGGTTTATGATGAGCAGTTCTTC.

The chain has TRBV6-5 and TRBJ1-1, with a weak D call TRBD1 (5 bases). Between the trimmed V and J ends, which lost 5 bases and 6 bases, there was a span of 10 bases. CDR1 MNHEY and CDR2 SVGAGI come from the germline V gene. The CDR3 totals 12 residues. CDR3 sequence: CASSNLGPEAFF. The CDR3 bases are TGTGCCAGCAGTAATCTGGGGCCTGAAGCTTTCTTT.

This chain connects TRBV5-6 to TRBJ1-3; possibly TRBD1 for D (5 bases). V shed 4 bases and J shed 2 bases, with 7 bases lying between them. The CDR3 length is 13 residues. The germline V gene encodes CDR1 SGHDT and CDR2 YYEEEE. CDR3 sequence: CASSPGAGNTIYF. CDR3 bases: TGTGCCAGCAGCCCGGGGGCTGGAAACACCATATATTTT.

The rearrangement uses TRBV6-5 and TRBJ1-5; D ambiguous. The V and J ends lost 2 bases and 1 base respectively, with 9 bases between them. The CDR3 has 15 amino acids. Germline V lookup: CDR1 MNHEY, CDR2 SVGAGI. CDR3 nucleotides: TGTGCCAGCAGTTACACGGGTTGGAGCAATCAGCCCCAGCATTTT. This encodes CASSYTGWSNQPQHF.

The chain combines TRBV19 with TRBJ2-7, with D possibly being TRBD1 (5 bases). V was trimmed by 5 bases and J by 3 bases, leaving 20 bases between them. From germline, CDR1 is LNHDA and CDR2 SQIVND (reference sequence). There are 16 residues in the CDR3. CDR3 residues: CASSPQWQGYFYEQYF. The CDR3 DNA is TGTGCCAGTAGTCCCCAATGGCAGGGTTATTTCTACGAGCAGTACTTC.

The rearrangement uses TRBV10-1 and TRBJ2-5, with 8 bases identical to TRBD2. Germline assignment: CDR1 WNHNN and CDR2 SYGVQD (reference sequence). The CDR3 is made up of 17 amino acids. The trim removed 6 bases at V and 4 bases at J, leaving 16 bases unmatched. CDR3 nucleotides: TGCGCCAGCAGCTGCGACCGATTAGCGGGATCTGGAGAGACCCAGTACTTC. Its translation: CASSCDRLAGSGETQYF.

The chain employs TRBV9 and TRBJ2-7; 10 positions match TRBD2. The CDR3 is 15 residues long. Trimming took 4 bases from V and 2 from J; bases not matched to a gene: 6. Germline CDR1 SGDLS, CDR2 YYNGEE. CDR3 sequence reads: CASSKGTSVTYEQYF. In DNA form, the CDR3 reads TGTGCCAGCAGCAAAGGGACTAGCGTGACCTACGAGCAGTACTTC.

The chain couples TRBV15 to TRBJ1-2, with TRBD1 identical over 8 bases. Germline V gene data show CDR1 as LNHNV and CDR2 as YYDKDF (reference sequence). With V trimmed by 4 bases and J by 1 base, 8 bases remained unmatched. The CDR3 runs to 16 residues. The CDR3 spells CATSNLDREGNYGYTF. The CDR3 DNA sequence: TGTGCCACCAGCAATTTGGACAGGGAGGGTAACTATGGCTACACCTTC. Complete variable domain (other parts from reference TRBV15 and TRBJ1-2): DAMVIQNPRYQVTQFGKPVTLSCSQTLNHNVMYWYQQKSSQAPKLLFHYYDKDFNNEADTPDNFQSRRPNTSFCFLDIRSPGLGDTAMYLCATSNLDREGNYGYTFGSGTRLTVV.

The chain combines TRBV19 with TRBJ2-1, with D unresolved. Germline CDR1 is LNHDA and CDR2 is SQIVND (reference sequence). CDR3 length: 14 residues. Trimming shortened V by 5 bases and J by 3 bases, and 11 bases separated the two germline ends. The CDR3 nucleotides are TGTGCCAGTAGTCTTTCACTTGGCTACAATGAGCAGTTCTTC. Translation: CASSLSLGYNEQFF. Supplemented by reference TRBV19 and TRBJ2-1, the full variable domain reads DGGITQSPKYLFRKEGQNVTLSCEQNLNHDAMYWYRQDPGQGLRLIYYSQIVNDFQKGDIAEGYSVSREKKESFPLTVTSAQKNPTAFYLCASSLSLGYNEQFFGPGTRLTVL.

The V and J genes are TRBV7-9 and TRBJ2-3; tentative D call: TRBD1 (6 bases). Trimming took off 4 bases at V and 4 bases at J, with 15 bases between the two ends. CDR3 length: 15 residues. Germline V gene lookup returns CDR1 SEHNR and CDR2 FQNEAQ (reference sequence). Written as DNA, the CDR3 is TGTGCCAGCAGCTCGAGACAGGTCCCTTCAGATACGCAGTATTTT. Residues: CASSSRQVPSDTQYF. Filled out from reference TRBV7-9 and TRBJ2-3, the complete variable domain reads DTGVSQNPRHKITKRGQNVTFRCDPISEHNRLYWYRQTLGQGPEFLTYFQNEAQLEKSRLLSDRFSAERPKGSFSTLEIQRTEQGDSAMYLCASSSRQVPSDTQYFGPGTRLTVL.

CDR3 DNA: TGCGCCAGCAGCCCGGATTCAGGGGATGGCTACACCTTC. Translating it yields CASSPDSGDGYTF. The V gene is TRBV4-3, the J gene TRBJ1-2, with D maybe TRBD1 (6 bases). V was shortened by 4 bases and J by 6 bases, with 12 bases between the two germline ends. CDR1 LGHNA and CDR2 YSLEER come from the germline V gene. The CDR3 sequence is 13 residues long.